The 22 T cell receptor beta chains given below trace back to one sample, sequenced in a study of T cell responses to AZD1222 COVID-19 vaccine. Libraries were prepared by immunoSEQ multiplex PCR; TCRdb keeps only in-frame clonotypes and omits some of them. The table includes more than 95,000 clones, almost 90% detected once. Source: peripheral blood, taken on day 0 of AZD1222 vaccination. The receptors shown here come from an adult in good health.

The V call is TRBV6-2 or TRBV6-3, the J call TRBJ1-2; D call uncertain. V lost 0 bases to trimming and J lost 8 bases, with 4 bases between them. The germline gives CDR1 MNHEY, CDR2 SVGEGT. The CDR3 sequence is 11 residues long. The CDR3 reads CASSYSAGYTF. The CDR3, as DNA: TGTGCCAGCAGTTACTCGGCGGGCTACACCTTC.

The chain has TRBV11-2 and TRBJ2-7; D remains ambiguous. This CDR3 is 15 amino acids long. Germline V gene data show CDR1 as SGHAT and CDR2 as FQNNGV. V gave up 0 bases and J gave up 3 bases, with 12 bases separating them. CDR3 region: CASSLDLGGSYEQYF. CDR3 DNA sequence: TGTGCCAGCAGCTTAGATTTAGGTGGTAGCTACGAGCAGTACTTC.

The chain joins TRBV7-2 to TRBJ1-1; D is ambiguous. Germline-derived CDR1 and CDR2 are SGHTA and FQGNSA. CDR3 size: 13 residues. V was clipped by 4 bases and J by 8 bases, with 14 bases between them. The CDR3 protein is CASSSGEMTEAFF. The DNA of the CDR3 is TGTGCCAGCAGCTCAGGCGAGATGACCGAAGCTTTCTTT.

This clone was recorded a few times. The J gene is TRBJ2-5, the V gene TRBV7-2; maybe TRBD2 (7 bases). The CDR3 has 15 amino acids. V lost 1 base to trimming and J lost 4 bases, with 13 bases between them. CDR1 and CDR2 (germline): SGHTA, FQGNSA. The CDR3: CASSLEGGRAETQYF. The CDR3 nucleotides are TGTGCCAGCAGCTTAGAGGGGGGGCGGGCAGAGACCCAGTACTTC. Combining the CDR3 with reference TRBV7-2 and TRBJ2-5 gives the whole variable domain GAGVSQSPSNKVTEKGKDVELRCDPISGHTALYWYRQSLGQGLEFLIYFQGNSAPDKSGLPSDRFSAERTGGSVSTLTIQRTQQEDSAVYLCASSLEGGRAETQYFGPGTRLLVL.

This clone was found once. The CDR3 DNA follows: TGTGCCAGCAGTGAAGACAGGGCCCCTTTTAGCTACACCTTC. It translates to CASSEDRAPFSYTF. The rearrangement joins TRBV2 to TRBJ1-2; D might be TRBD1 (6 bases). This CDR3 is built from 14 residues. Trimming left V 1 base short and J 9 bases short, with 15 bases between. Germline V gene sequence: CDR1 SNHLY, CDR2 FYNNEI.

The chain has TRBV15 and TRBJ2-7; TRBD1 matches 9 bases. CDR1 LNHNV and CDR2 YYDKDF come from the germline V gene (reference sequence). The CDR3 contains 13 residues. The V segment lost 5 bases and the J segment 5 bases; nucleotides outside the gene matches: 4. CDR3 bases: TGTGCCACCAGCCGCTGGACAGGGGACGAGCAGTACTTC. As protein: CATSRWTGDEQYF.

This chain links TRBV5-6 with TRBJ1-1; D unclear. This CDR3 region has 13 residues. V shed 1 base and J shed 7 bases, with 11 bases lying between them. CDR1 is SGHDT and CDR2 is YYEEEE in the germline V gene. CDR3 in amino acids: CASSLSLFGEAFF. CDR3 in DNA: TGTGCCAGCAGCTTGAGTCTTTTCGGTGAAGCTTTCTTT.

V gene TRBV24-1 combines with J gene TRBJ1-5, with D perhaps TRBD1 (6 bases). Germline V gene lookup returns CDR1 KGHDR and CDR2 SFDVKD. The CDR3 has 15 amino acids. Trimming shortened V by 3 bases and J by 6 bases, and 14 bases separated the two germline ends. Written as DNA, the CDR3 is TGTGCCACCAGTGATCTGGGGGGGGCAGTTCAGCCCCAGCATTTT. Protein: CATSDLGGAVQPQHF.

This clone occurred once. The chain links TRBV5-1 to TRBJ1-3; perhaps TRBD1 as D (5 bases). V was shortened by 4 bases and J by 4 bases, with 15 bases between the two germline ends. This CDR3 has 15 amino acids. CDR1 SGHRS and CDR2 YFSETQ come from the germline V gene. The CDR3 spells CASSDGGAGGNTIYF. For the CDR3, the DNA is TGCGCCAGCAGCGATGGAGGGGCGGGAGGAAACACCATATATTTT. Drawing the rest from reference TRBV5-1 and TRBJ1-3, the complete variable domain is KAGVTQTPRYLIKTRGQQVTLSCSPISGHRSVSWYQQTPGQGLQFLFEYFSETQRNKGNFPGRFSGRQFSNSRSEMNVSTLELGDSALYLCASSDGGAGGNTIYFGEGSWLTVV.

The chain couples TRBV13 to TRBJ2-2, with 8 nucleotides matching TRBD1. The CDR3 is 17 residues long. J gave up 4 bases and V 5 bases, and 12 bases lay outside the gene matches. CDR1 PRHDT and CDR2 FYEKMQ come from the germline V gene (reference sequence). CDR3 DNA: TGTGCCAGCAGCCCGTGGACAGGGAAAGTCATCACCGGGGAGCTGTTTTTT. It translates to CASSPWTGKVITGELFF.

This sequence joins TRBV7-9 and TRBJ1-2; a weak D match, TRBD1 (5 bases). Trimming left V 2 bases short and J 6 bases short, with 10 bases between. Germline-derived CDR1 and CDR2 are SEHNR and FQNEAQ (reference sequence). The CDR3 is 13 amino acids. The CDR3 spells CASSLLGGDGYTF. The CDR3 nucleotides are TGTGCCAGCAGCTTACTTGGGGGAGATGGCTACACCTTC.

This clone occurred a few times. The chain has TRBV9 and TRBJ1-1, with 7 positions matching TRBD1. Looked up from germline, CDR1 is SGDLS and CDR2 is YYNGEE. J lost 1 base, V lost 4 bases, and 7 bases had no gene match. The CDR3 length is 15 residues. The CDR3 spells CASSPTDRRNTEAFF. DNA of the CDR3: TGTGCCAGCAGCCCTACGGACAGGAGGAACACTGAAGCTTTCTTT.

The chain carries TRBV11-2 and TRBJ2-1; TRBD2 matches 7 bases. The V gene end was trimmed by 0 bases and the J gene end by 0 bases; junction bases not matched to a gene: 5. Germline-derived CDR1 and CDR2 are SGHAT and FQNNGV. The CDR3 totals 17 residues. The CDR3 protein is CASSLDRAGRSYNEQFF. DNA for the CDR3: TGTGCCAGCAGCTTAGATCGAGCGGGGCGCTCCTACAATGAGCAGTTCTTC. Using reference TRBV11-2 and TRBJ2-1 for the parts outside the CDR3, the full variable domain is EAGVAQSPRYKIIEKRQSVAFWCNPISGHATLYWYQQILGQGPKLLIQFQNNGVVDDSQLPKDRFSAERLKGVDSTLKIQPAKLEDSAVYLCASSLDRAGRSYNEQFFGPGTRLTVL.

The chain is built from TRBV7-7 and TRBJ2-7, with D perhaps TRBD1 (6 bases). CDR1 and CDR2 (germline): SSHAT, FNYEAQ (reference sequence). V was cut by 4 bases and J by 5 bases, with 12 bases left in between. This CDR3 is built from 13 residues. For the CDR3, the DNA is TGTGCCAGCAGCTCGGGACACCCTAACGAGCAGTACTTC. As protein: CASSSGHPNEQYF.

The V and J genes are TRBV5-1 and TRBJ2-2; tentatively, D is TRBD1 (6 bases). Between the trimmed V and J ends, which lost 0 bases and 1 base, there was a span of 10 bases. CDR3 length: 16 residues. Germline V gene data show CDR1 as SGHRS and CDR2 as YFSETQ. The CDR3 DNA sequence: TGCGCCAGCAGCTTGGGACAGGCAATGAACACCGGGGAGCTGTTTTTT. Encoded protein: CASSLGQAMNTGELFF.

The gene calls are TRBV7-2 and TRBJ1-6, with D hard to call. The CDR3 is 14 residues long. In germline, CDR1 is SGHTA, CDR2 FQGNSA. Deletions cut 1 base from V and 4 bases from J, with 5 bases between. CDR3 nucleotide sequence: TGTGCCAGCAGCTTAGAAGGATATAATTCACCCCTCCACTTT. Translating it yields CASSLEGYNSPLHF. Looking up the rest from reference TRBV7-2 and TRBJ1-6 gives the full variable domain: GAGVSQSPSNKVTEKGKDVELRCDPISGHTALYWYRQSLGQGLEFLIYFQGNSAPDKSGLPSDRFSAERTGGSVSTLTIQRTQQEDSAVYLCASSLEGYNSPLHFGNGTRLTVT.

The chain is built from TRBV5-6 and TRBJ2-2; TRBD1 aligns across 7 bases. This CDR3 region has 14 residues. V shed 3 bases and J 5 bases; nucleotides not matched to a gene: 4. Germline V gene lookup returns CDR1 SGHDT and CDR2 YYEEEE. The CDR3: CASSSPTGTGELFF. The CDR3 nucleotides read TGTGCCAGCAGCTCCCCGACAGGGACCGGGGAGCTGTTTTTT.

This chain joins TRBV7-2 and TRBJ2-7; TRBD2 is a possible D gene (5 bases). V was cut by 5 bases and J by 3 bases, with 11 bases left in between. Germline V gives CDR1 SGHTA, CDR2 FQGNSA. The CDR3 runs to 13 residues. The CDR3 DNA reads as TGTGCCAGCAGCAGGACTGCCTTCTACGAGCAGTACTTC. Protein sequence: CASSRTAFYEQYF.

In this sample, this clone turned up once. Germline is not matched at one junction end, which may reflect a read error. J is TRBJ1-4 and V is TRBV27; 7 nucleotides line up with TRBD1. In germline, CDR1 is MNHEY, CDR2 SMNVEV (reference sequence). The CDR3 covers 14 residues. CDR3 sequence: CVSSLDRAAEKLFF. The CDR3 DNA reads TGTGTCAGCAGTCTTGACAGGGCTGCGGAAAAACTGTTTTTT.

The rearrangement links TRBV19 to TRBJ1-5, with TRBD1 matching over 7 bases. There are 14 residues in the CDR3. Losses at the gene ends were 4 bases for V and 6 bases for J; bases not matched to a gene: 6. CDR1 LNHDA and CDR2 SQIVND come from the germline V gene (reference sequence). For the CDR3, the DNA is TGTGCCAGTAGTAAACGACAGGGCGGTCAGCCCCAGCATTTT. Amino acid sequence: CASSKRQGGQPQHF.

The V and J genes are TRBV6-1 and TRBJ2-7; D is perhaps TRBD2 (5 bases). Germline CDR1 reads MNHNS; CDR2 reads SASEGT. The CDR3 sequence is 14 residues long. Between the trimmed V and J ends, which lost 4 bases and 3 bases, there was a span of 13 bases. DNA for the CDR3: TGTGCCAGCAGTGGGGCCGGGATCGGCTACGAGCAGTACTTC. This translates into CASSGAGIGYEQYF.

The gene calls are TRBV4-3 and TRBJ2-1, with 10 bases aligning to TRBD2. CDR3 size: 16 residues. Germline loops: CDR1 LGHNA, CDR2 YSLEER. V was clipped by 2 bases and J by 9 bases; unmatched bases: 10. CDR3 DNA: TGCGCCAGCAGCCAAATTTCCGGGACTAGCGCACGTGAGCAGTTCTTC. Translation gives CASSQISGTSAREQFF.